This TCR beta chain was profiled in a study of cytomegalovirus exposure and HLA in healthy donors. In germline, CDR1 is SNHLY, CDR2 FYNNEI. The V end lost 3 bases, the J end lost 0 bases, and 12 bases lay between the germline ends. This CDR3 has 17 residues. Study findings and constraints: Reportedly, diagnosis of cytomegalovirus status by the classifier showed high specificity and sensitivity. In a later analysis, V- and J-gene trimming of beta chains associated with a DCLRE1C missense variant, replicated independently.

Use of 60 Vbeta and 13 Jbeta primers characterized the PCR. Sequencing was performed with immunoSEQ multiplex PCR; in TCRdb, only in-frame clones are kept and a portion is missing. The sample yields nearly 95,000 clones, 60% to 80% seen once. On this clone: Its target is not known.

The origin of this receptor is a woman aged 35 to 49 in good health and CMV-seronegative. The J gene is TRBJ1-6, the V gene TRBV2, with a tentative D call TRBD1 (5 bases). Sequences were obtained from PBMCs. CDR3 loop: CASSDGRGSSYNSPLHF. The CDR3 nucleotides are TGTGCCAGCAGTGATGGGCGGGGGAGCTCCTATAATTCACCCCTCCACTTT.